A selection of T cell receptor beta chains follows, all from one sample in a study of shared clonotypes between healthy human individuals. Method: immunoSEQ multiplex PCR; TCRdb's copy keeps in-frame clones and lacks some. The table has 2.3 million or so clones, approximately 93% seen once. Sequenced material: naive CD4+ T cells from PBMCs. Receptors were obtained from a man aged 18 to 30 in good health. Some clones in this sample may be carry-over from other donors' samples. Both conserved end residues are part of each CDR3. A D gene is named only where the DNA matches it firmly. The size entry is marked missing in some rows and otherwise reads once, few, many or a size class.

TRBJ2-7	TRBD2	TRBV14	-	TGTGCCAGCAGCGAAAGCGGGATCTTAAGTGGCCCCTACGAGCAGTACTTC	CASSESGILSGPYEQYF
TRBJ2-1	-	TRBV18	once	TGTGCCAGCTCTTCCTTCCGGACGGGATCGAATCTTGAGCAGTTCTTC	CASSSFRTGSNLEQFF
TRBJ1-4	TRBD1	TRBV5-1	-	TGCGCCAGCAGTCCCGGGACAGGGGATGAAAAACTGTTTTTT	CASSPGTGDEKLFF
TRBJ1-2	-	TRBV15	once	TGTGCCACCAGCAGAGACATGAGACAGGCAAGCTATGGCTACACCTTC	CATSRDMRQASYGYTF
TRBJ1-2	TRBD1	TRBV11-2	-	TGTGCCAGCAGCTCCGGGACAGTCAACTATGGCTACACCTTC	CASSSGTVNYGYTF
TRBJ2-3	TRBD1	TRBV2	-	TGTGCCAGCAGTGTCGGACAGGGTCTTAGCACAGATACGCAGTATTTT	CASSVGQGLSTDTQYF
TRBJ2-3	TRBD2	TRBV9	-	TGTGCCAGCAGCTCAGGACTAGCGGGAGGTACTCCCCTGGATACGCAGTATTTT	CASSSGLAGGTPLDTQYF
TRBJ2-7	-	TRBV25-1	-	TGTGCCAGCAGTGTGGGGGGGGCCAAGTCCTACGAGCAGTACTTC	CASSVGGAKSYEQYF
TRBJ2-3	-	TRBV5-4	-	TGTGCCAGCACCCCCCCCGGGACGAGAACAGATACGCAGTATTTT	CASTPPGTRTDTQYF
TRBJ2-7	-	TRBV18	-	TGTGCCAGCTCACCACAGGCGGGGTCGATCGGAAATCAGCAGTACTTC	CASSPQAGSIGNQQYF
TRBJ1-1	-	TRBV7-9	once	TGTGCCAGCAGCTCCCTCCCCAGCGGGCGGGAGACTGAAGCTTTCTTT	CASSSLPSGRETEAFF
TRBJ1-2	TRBD1	TRBV6-5	-	TGTGCCAGCAGTTACTCGGGACAGGCCTACTATGGCTACACCTTC	CASSYSGQAYYGYTF
TRBJ2-4	-	TRBV28	-	TGTGCCAGCAAAGGGGGGCAGTTAGCCAAAAACATTCAGTACTTC	CASKGGQLAKNIQYF
TRBJ2-5	TRBD2	TRBV10-3	-	TGTGCCATCAGTGAGTCTAGCGGGGGACAAGAGACCCAGTACTTC	CAISESSGGQETQYF
TRBJ2-1	-	TRBV15	-	TGTGCCACCAGGGGGGGCTCCAATGAGCAGTTCTTC	CATRGGSNEQFF
TRBJ2-5	TRBD2	TRBV4-3	once	TGCGCCAGCAGCCAATCTCATGCGGGAGGGCAAGAGACCCAGTACTTC	CASSQSHAGGQETQYF
TRBJ2-7	TRBD1	TRBV6-6	-	TGTGCCAGCAGACAACAGGGGGCGCTCTACGAGCAGTACTTC	CASRQQGALYEQYF
TRBJ2-2	-	TRBV7-3	-	TGTGCCAGCAGCTTAAGGGCGGGATCGACCGGGGAGCTGTTTTTT	CASSLRAGSTGELFF
TRBJ2-7	-	TRBV19	-	TGTGCCAGTAGTTCCTCCGGGTACGAGCAGTACTTC	CASSSSGYEQYF
TRBJ2-5	TRBD2	TRBV7-3	-	TGTGCCAGCAGCCCAACGGGGGGGAGATGGGAGACCCAGTACTTC	CASSPTGGRWETQYF
TRBJ2-5	-	TRBV10-3	few	TGTGCCACCAAAGCGACAGGAGCCCAAGAGACCCAGTACTTC	CATKATGAQETQYF
TRBJ2-7	TRBD2	TRBV6-1	-	TGTGCCAGCAGCCTACTAGCGGGAGGTGGGTACGAGCAGTACTTC	CASSLLAGGGYEQYF
TRBJ2-1	TRBD2	TRBV5-4	-	TGTGCCAGCAGCCCGGGACTAGCGGATTACAATGAGCAGTTCTTC	CASSPGLADYNEQFF
TRBJ1-1	TRBD1	TRBV28	-	TGTGCCAGCAGCAGGGGGGGTATGTCTGAAGCTTTCTTT	CASSRGGMSEAFF
TRBJ2-1	-	TRBV5-1	once	TGCGCCAGCAGCCTAGCAGATAGCTCCTACAATGAGCAGTTCTTC	CASSLADSSYNEQFF
TRBJ1-1	-	TRBV7-8	-	TGTGCCAGCAGCCCCTTTGAGTTAAAGAACACTGAAGCTTTCTTT	CASSPFELKNTEAFF
TRBJ2-7	TRBD1	TRBV5-1	-	TGCGCCAGCAGCACGACCGGGACAGGGACCTACGAGCAGTACTTC	CASSTTGTGTYEQYF
TRBJ2-3	TRBD2	TRBV5-1	-	TGCGCCAGCAGCACAGGACTAGCGGGAGTGGCAGATACGCAGTATTTT	CASSTGLAGVADTQYF
TRBJ2-7	TRBD2	TRBV6-5	-	TGTGCCAGCAGCCGTAGCGGGAGAGGATCCTACGAGCAGTACTTC	CASSRSGRGSYEQYF
TRBJ1-1	-	TRBV1	-	TGCACCAGCAGCCAACCCGTCCAACAGGAGAGGAACACTGAAGCTTTCTTT	CTSSQPVQQERNTEAFF
TRBJ2-3	TRBD1	TRBV7-3	-	TGTGCCAGCAGCTTAATCGGACCGGGACAGCTGCAGTATTTT	CASSLIGPGQLQYF
TRBJ2-5	-	TRBV11-3	-	TGTGCCAGCAGCTTAGGTAACGATCAGGAGACCCAGTACTTC	CASSLGNDQETQYF
TRBJ1-5	-	TRBV30	few	TGTGCCTGGAATCTGCAGGGTGACCAGCCCCAGCATTTT	CAWNLQGDQPQHF
TRBJ2-1	-	TRBV29-1	-	TGCAGCTCCAGACAGACCAATGAGCAGTTCTTC	CSSRQTNEQFF